This is a list of T cell receptor beta chains from one sample in a study of cytomegalovirus exposure and HLA in healthy donors. TCRdb keeps only in-frame clones here, not all; method: immunoSEQ multiplex PCR. The table includes some 240,000 clones, around 78% detected once. The sample taken for sequencing was PBMCs. All receptors come from a woman in her late teens or twenties in good health and CMV-seronegative. CDR3s include the opening cysteine and the closing phenylalanine or tryptophan. The order of the fields is clone size, V gene, J gene, D gene, CDR3 protein, CDR3 DNA. D genes are given only for firm matches. A row's size may be missing; if present it is once, few, many or a size class.

abundance: -; v_gene: TRBV4-2; j_gene: TRBJ1-2; d_gene: -; CDR3aa: CASSPGSRWVSGYGYTF; CDR3nt: TGTGCCAGCAGCCCTGGGTCTAGGTGGGTTAGTGGCTATGGCTACACCTTC
abundance: few; v_gene: TRBV27; j_gene: TRBJ2-7; d_gene: -; CDR3aa: CASSLSFGTYEQYF; CDR3nt: TGTGCCAGCAGTTTATCCTTCGGAACCTACGAGCAGTACTTC
abundance: -; v_gene: TRBV11-3; j_gene: TRBJ1-1; d_gene: -; CDR3aa: CASSLFGGEAFF; CDR3nt: TGTGCCAGCAGCTTATTCGGCGGTGAAGCTTTCTTT
abundance: once; v_gene: TRBV5-6; j_gene: TRBJ2-1; d_gene: -; CDR3aa: CASSGQGGLNEQFF; CDR3nt: TGTGCCAGCAGCGGGCAGGGGGGGCTCAATGAGCAGTTCTTC
abundance: -; v_gene: TRBV27; j_gene: TRBJ2-7; d_gene: TRBD2; CDR3aa: CASGVPGASGGSYEQYF; CDR3nt: TGTGCCAGCGGAGTTCCCGGGGCTAGCGGGGGCTCCTACGAGCAGTACTTC
abundance: few; v_gene: TRBV5-1; j_gene: TRBJ2-2; d_gene: -; CDR3aa: CASSAGLPTGELFF; CDR3nt: TGCGCCAGCAGCGCGGGCCTCCCAACCGGGGAGCTGTTTTTT
abundance: -; v_gene: TRBV5-1; j_gene: TRBJ2-1; d_gene: -; CDR3aa: CASSLGGSINEQFF; CDR3nt: TGCGCCAGCAGCTTGGGGGGATCCATCAATGAGCAGTTCTTC
abundance: -; v_gene: TRBV2; j_gene: TRBJ1-5; d_gene: TRBD1; CDR3aa: CASGGGRSNQPQHF; CDR3nt: TGTGCCAGCGGAGGGGGCCGATCCAATCAGCCCCAGCATTTT
abundance: -; v_gene: TRBV6-1; j_gene: TRBJ2-7; d_gene: TRBD1; CDR3aa: CASSEVRGREQYF; CDR3nt: TGTGCCAGCAGTGAAGTTAGGGGGCGAGAGCAGTACTTC
abundance: -; v_gene: TRBV7-2; j_gene: TRBJ2-5; d_gene: -; CDR3aa: CASSPGGRQETQYF; CDR3nt: TGTGCCAGCAGCCCGGGGGGCCGCCAAGAGACCCAGTACTTC
abundance: -; v_gene: TRBV30; j_gene: TRBJ1-5; d_gene: TRBD1; CDR3aa: CAWSLGTGAQPQHF; CDR3nt: TGTGCCTGGAGTTTAGGGACAGGGGCTCAGCCCCAGCATTTT
abundance: -; v_gene: TRBV28; j_gene: TRBJ2-7; d_gene: TRBD1; CDR3aa: CASRPVDRGYEQYF; CDR3nt: TGTGCCAGCAGACCCGTCGACAGGGGCTACGAGCAGTACTTC
abundance: -; v_gene: TRBV9; j_gene: TRBJ2-7; d_gene: -; CDR3aa: CASSAGFQAYEQYF; CDR3nt: TGTGCCAGCAGTGCGGGATTCCAGGCCTACGAGCAGTACTTC
abundance: -; v_gene: TRBV29-1; j_gene: TRBJ1-2; d_gene: -; CDR3aa: CSVKRTANYGYTF; CDR3nt: TGCAGCGTTAAACGGACAGCGAACTATGGCTACACCTTC
abundance: -; v_gene: TRBV27; j_gene: TRBJ2-7; d_gene: TRBD2; CDR3aa: CASSLSRASGGFSYEQYF; CDR3nt: TGTGCCAGCAGCCTATCTAGGGCTAGCGGGGGGTTCTCCTACGAGCAGTACTTC
abundance: -; v_gene: TRBV27; j_gene: TRBJ2-1; d_gene: -; CDR3aa: CASQGYNEQFF; CDR3nt: TGTGCCAGCCAGGGATACAATGAGCAGTTCTTC
abundance: -; v_gene: TRBV5-8; j_gene: TRBJ2-7; d_gene: -; CDR3aa: CASSLGMGGGVYEQYF; CDR3nt: TGTGCCAGCAGCTTGGGGATGGGAGGGGGTGTCTACGAGCAGTACTTC
abundance: -; v_gene: TRBV29-1; j_gene: TRBJ1-2; d_gene: -; CDR3aa: CSVVVAVTGSTNYGYTF; CDR3nt: TGCAGCGTCGTTGTAGCCGTGACAGGCTCAACTAACTATGGCTACACCTTC
abundance: few; v_gene: TRBV10-3; j_gene: TRBJ2-6; d_gene: TRBD2; CDR3aa: CAISGGLAHISGANVLTF; CDR3nt: TGTGCCATCAGTGGGGGACTAGCGCATATCTCTGGGGCCAACGTCCTGACTTTC
abundance: few; v_gene: TRBV27; j_gene: TRBJ1-2; d_gene: -; CDR3aa: CASRGRGHYGYTF; CDR3nt: TGTGCCAGCAGGGGAAGGGGCCACTATGGCTACACCTTC
abundance: -; v_gene: TRBV6-5; j_gene: TRBJ1-1; d_gene: -; CDR3aa: CASSYAGTPMNTEAFF; CDR3nt: TGTGCCAGCAGTTACGCCGGGACACCTATGAACACTGAAGCTTTCTTT
abundance: -; v_gene: TRBV7-9; j_gene: TRBJ2-1; d_gene: -; CDR3aa: CASSSSSYNEQFF; CDR3nt: TGTGCCAGCAGCTCAAGCTCCTACAATGAGCAGTTCTTC
abundance: -; v_gene: TRBV4-1; j_gene: TRBJ1-4; d_gene: -; CDR3aa: CAGREKLFF; CDR3nt: TGCGCCGGCCGTGAAAAACTGTTTTTT
abundance: -; v_gene: TRBV6-6; j_gene: TRBJ1-4; d_gene: -; CDR3aa: CASSYGTPRSEKLFF; CDR3nt: TGTGCCAGCAGTTACGGGACCCCCCGGAGTGAAAAACTGTTTTTT
abundance: -; v_gene: TRBV27; j_gene: TRBJ1-5; d_gene: -; CDR3aa: CASSLSRGRQPQHF; CDR3nt: TGTGCCAGCAGTTTATCCAGGGGTCGCCAGCCCCAGCATTTT
abundance: -; v_gene: TRBV7-9; j_gene: TRBJ2-3; d_gene: -; CDR3aa: CASSLRWGDTQYF; CDR3nt: TGTGCCAGCAGCCTACGGTGGGGAGATACGCAGTATTTT
abundance: -; v_gene: TRBV15; j_gene: TRBJ2-7; d_gene: TRBD1; CDR3aa: CATSSGWHPGQGFQGVYEQYF; CDR3nt: TGTGCCACCAGCAGTGGCTGGCATCCGGGACAGGGGTTCCAAGGGGTCTACGAGCAGTACTTC
abundance: -; v_gene: TRBV11-2; j_gene: TRBJ2-7; d_gene: -; CDR3aa: CASSLGLSGYEQYF; CDR3nt: TGTGCCAGCAGCTTAGGCTTAAGCGGCTACGAGCAGTACTTC
abundance: few; v_gene: TRBV2; j_gene: TRBJ1-2; d_gene: TRBD1; CDR3aa: CASSPRTGGLEGYTF; CDR3nt: TGTGCCAGCAGTCCTAGGACAGGGGGGCTAGAAGGCTACACCTTC
abundance: -; v_gene: TRBV2; j_gene: TRBJ2-2; d_gene: -; CDR3aa: CASNRPETPGELFF; CDR3nt: TGTGCCAGCAATCGCCCAGAGACACCGGGGGAGCTGTTTTTT
abundance: -; v_gene: TRBV28; j_gene: TRBJ1-2; d_gene: -; CDR3aa: CASSPRGYGYTF; CDR3nt: TGTGCCAGCAGCCCCCGGGGCTATGGCTACACCTTC
abundance: -; v_gene: TRBV5-6; j_gene: TRBJ2-7; d_gene: TRBD2; CDR3aa: CASSRTSGGSYEQYF; CDR3nt: TGTGCCAGCAGCAGGACTAGCGGGGGATCCTACGAGCAGTACTTC
abundance: -; v_gene: TRBV29-1; j_gene: TRBJ1-2; d_gene: -; CDR3aa: CSVEGQNYGYTF; CDR3nt: TGCAGCGTTGAAGGGCAGAACTATGGCTACACCTTC
abundance: -; v_gene: TRBV18; j_gene: TRBJ1-5; d_gene: TRBD1; CDR3aa: CASSPGTVNQPQHF; CDR3nt: TGTGCCAGCTCACCGGGGACAGTTAATCAGCCCCAGCATTTT
abundance: few; v_gene: TRBV4-2; j_gene: TRBJ1-3; d_gene: -; CDR3aa: CASSQALDGGNTIYF; CDR3nt: TGTGCCAGCAGCCAAGCCCTAGACGGCGGAAACACCATATATTTT
abundance: -; v_gene: TRBV29-1; j_gene: TRBJ1-1; d_gene: TRBD1; CDR3aa: CSGGQGARDTEAFF; CDR3nt: TGCAGCGGTGGACAGGGGGCTCGGGACACTGAAGCTTTCTTT
abundance: -; v_gene: TRBV4-1; j_gene: TRBJ2-7; d_gene: TRBD2; CDR3aa: CASSQDSSGIYEQYF; CDR3nt: TGCGCCAGCAGCCAAGATTCGAGCGGGATCTACGAGCAGTACTTC
abundance: -; v_gene: TRBV4-2; j_gene: TRBJ2-2; d_gene: -; CDR3aa: CASTRDWLNTGELFF; CDR3nt: TGTGCCAGCACACGGGACTGGCTTAACACCGGGGAGCTGTTTTTT
abundance: -; v_gene: TRBV27; j_gene: TRBJ2-7; d_gene: TRBD1; CDR3aa: CASSIYSNRDRGRSKTYEQYF; CDR3nt: TGTGCCAGCAGTATCTACTCAAACCGGGACAGGGGGCGAAGCAAGACCTACGAGCAGTACTTC
abundance: -; v_gene: TRBV6-6; j_gene: TRBJ2-3; d_gene: TRBD2; CDR3aa: CASSYRGGGTDTQYF; CDR3nt: TGTGCCAGCAGTTACCGCGGGGGGGGCACAGATACGCAGTATTTT
abundance: -; v_gene: TRBV5-1; j_gene: TRBJ2-7; d_gene: TRBD2; CDR3aa: CASSRTSGRIHEQYF; CDR3nt: TGCGCCAGCAGCAGGACTAGCGGGAGAATCCACGAGCAGTACTTC
abundance: few; v_gene: TRBV6-1; j_gene: TRBJ1-1; d_gene: -; CDR3aa: CASSEVPGRNTEAFF; CDR3nt: TGTGCCAGCAGTGAAGTCCCGGGGCGGAACACTGAAGCTTTCTTT
abundance: -; v_gene: TRBV30; j_gene: TRBJ1-1; d_gene: -; CDR3aa: CAWNLDSYSEAFF; CDR3nt: TGTGCCTGGAATCTGGACAGTTATTCTGAAGCTTTCTTT
abundance: -; v_gene: TRBV6-1; j_gene: TRBJ2-5; d_gene: -; CDR3aa: CASRERETQYF; CDR3nt: TGTGCCAGCAGGGAGCGAGAGACCCAGTACTTC
abundance: -; v_gene: TRBV6-5; j_gene: TRBJ1-2; d_gene: -; CDR3aa: CASSSQRGGLLYGYTF; CDR3nt: TGTGCCAGCAGTTCCCAACGGGGGGGCCTACTTTATGGCTACACCTTC